Shown below are 27 T cell receptor beta chains from a single sample sequenced in a study of blood T cell repertoires in COVID-19. TCRdb's copy holds only in-frame clones and misses some; the assay was immunoSEQ multiplex PCR. The table lists hundreds of thousands of clones, approximately 85% of them singletons. The sequencing input was peripheral blood. These receptors were collected from a human donor in a cohort sampled during active COVID-19.

The rearrangement joins TRBV3-1 (or the pseudogene TRBV3-2) to TRBJ2-3; the match to TRBD2 covers 7 bases. CDR3 length equals 16 residues. V dropped 4 bases and J dropped 2; count of bases not matched to a gene: 9. Germline CDR1 is LGHDT and CDR2 is YNNKEL (reference sequence). The CDR3 reads CASSRQRAGATDTQYF. In DNA, the CDR3 is TGTGCCAGCAGCCGCCAAAGGGCGGGAGCCACAGATACGCAGTATTTT.

This sequence joins TRBV5-4 and TRBJ1-2; TRBD1 agrees at 9 bases. J lost 7 bases, V lost 1 base, and 8 bases had no gene match. Germline CDR1 and CDR2: SGHNT and YYREEE (reference sequence). The length of the CDR3 is 15 residues. The CDR3 DNA reads TGTGCCAGCAGCTTGAAGTTGGGGACAGGGAGTGGCTACACCTTC. Protein sequence: CASSLKLGTGSGYTF.

V gene TRBV5-6 combines with J gene TRBJ1-4; 7 bases line up with TRBD1. Germline assignment: CDR1 SGHDT and CDR2 YYEEEE. After removal of 3 bases from V and 7 bases from J, the junction contained 9 bases not matched to a gene. This CDR3 region has 15 residues. The CDR3 DNA follows: TGTGCCAGCAGCTCGCGACCAGGGGGTACTGAAAAACTGTTTTTT. Protein product: CASSSRPGGTEKLFF.

J is TRBJ2-3 and V is TRBV7-8; 7 nucleotides match TRBD1. V dropped 1 base and J dropped 5; count of bases not matched to a gene: 3. CDR1 is SGHVS, CDR2 FQNEAQ, per germline. CDR3 size: 14 residues. The CDR3 here is CASSLVAGGDTQYF. As DNA, the CDR3 is TGTGCCAGCAGCTTAGTAGCAGGGGGAGATACGCAGTATTTT.

The V gene is TRBV20-1, the J gene TRBJ1-1; perhaps TRBD1 as D (5 bases). This CDR3 is 15 amino acids long. Between the trimmed V and J ends, which lost 3 bases and 6 bases, there was a span of 20 bases. Germline V lookup: CDR1 DFQATT, CDR2 SNEGSKA (reference sequence). This CDR3 reads CSASDPRGGVPEAFF. The DNA of the CDR3 is TGCAGTGCTAGTGATCCCCGGGGGGGGGTTCCTGAAGCTTTCTTT.

This clone was detected only a few times. The chain links TRBV30 to TRBJ2-7, with 11 bases that match TRBD1. J gave up 4 bases and V 7 bases, and 6 bases lay outside the gene matches. Per germline, CDR1 GTSNPN and CDR2 SVGIG (reference sequence). The CDR3 consists of 13 residues. The CDR3 DNA reads as TGTGCCTACGGGACAGGGGGTGGGTACGAGCAGTACTTC. Protein product: CAYGTGGGYEQYF.

This sequence joins TRBV5-1 and TRBJ1-1; the D gene is possibly TRBD1 (6 bases). Germline assignment: CDR1 SGHRS and CDR2 YFSETQ. V lost 4 bases, J lost 2 bases, and 12 bases lay in between. CDR3 size: 14 residues. CDR3 sequence (DNA): TGCGCCAGCAGCGGTGGACAGACAAACACTGAAGCTTTCTTT. Its translation: CASSGGQTNTEAFF.

This chain uses TRBV19 with TRBJ1-4; D might be TRBD1 (5 bases). Trimming pared 5 bases from V and 8 bases from J, leaving 18 bases between. The CDR3 is 15 amino acids. CDR1 LNHDA and CDR2 SQIVND come from the germline V gene (reference sequence). The CDR3 DNA reads TGTGCCAGTAGTGATATCACCCAGGGATGGGAAAAACTGTTTTTT. Its translation: CASSDITQGWEKLFF.

The chain is built from TRBV27 and TRBJ1-6; possibly TRBD1 for D (6 bases). Germline CDR1 MNHEY, CDR2 SMNVEV (reference sequence). This CDR3 comprises 16 residues. Trimming cost V 6 bases and J 13 bases, with 25 bases left between them. The CDR3 protein is CASRFIPADSAFPLHF. DNA for the CDR3: TGTGCCAGCAGATTCATACCGGCGGACAGCGCTTTTCCCCTCCACTTT.

V usage is TRBV3-1 (or the pseudogene TRBV3-2) and J usage is TRBJ2-3; possible D gene TRBD1, 6 bases. This CDR3 contains 13 residues. CDR1 is LGHDT, CDR2 YNNKEL, per germline (reference sequence). V was trimmed by 7 bases and J by 6 bases, leaving 14 bases between them. CDR3 amino acids: CASTRTGTDTQYF. CDR3 DNA sequence: TGTGCCAGCACCCGAACAGGGACCGATACGCAGTATTTT.

The rearrangement links TRBV2 to TRBJ1-1, with D perhaps TRBD1 (5 bases). Germline assignment: CDR1 SNHLY and CDR2 FYNNEI. This CDR3 comprises 13 residues. Trimming took off 4 bases at V and 6 bases at J, with 12 bases between the two ends. This chain's CDR3 is CASSAGEGAEAFF. CDR3 in DNA: TGTGCCAGCAGTGCGGGGGAAGGGGCTGAAGCTTTCTTT.

This clone was counted once. At the DNA level, this CDR3 is encoded by other sequences in the same sample as well. This chain uses TRBV27 with TRBJ1-1; 7 nucleotides match TRBD1. Germline loops: CDR1 MNHEY, CDR2 SMNVEV (reference sequence). The CDR3 is 13 amino acids. V gave up 5 bases and J gave up 3 bases; unmatched junction bases: 3. As DNA, the CDR3 is TGTGCCAGCAGTCTCAGGGGGGACACTGAAGCTTTCTTT. This codes for CASSLRGDTEAFF.

This clone came up many times. This chain links TRBV2 with TRBJ1-2, with 9 bases lining up with TRBD1. V was pared by 6 bases and J by 8 bases, with 13 bases of the junction left unmatched. The germline gives CDR1 SNHLY, CDR2 FYNNEI. The CDR3 has 15 residues. CDR3 sequence: CASRKGDRDSRGYTF. The DNA of the CDR3 is TGTGCCAGCAGGAAGGGGGACAGGGACTCTAGGGGCTACACCTTC.

The chain recombines TRBV10-1 with TRBJ1-1; D unclear. Germline CDR1 reads WNHNN; CDR2 reads SYGVQD (reference sequence). V dropped 5 bases and J dropped 4 bases, with 11 bases sitting between them. There are 13 residues in the CDR3. CDR3 region: CASSPSGGTEAFF. Here the CDR3 DNA reads TGCGCCAGCAGTCCGTCGGGTGGCACTGAAGCTTTCTTT.

This chain uses TRBV11-2 with TRBJ2-7; 8 bases match TRBD1. CDR1 and CDR2 (germline): SGHAT, FQNNGV. The CDR3 is made up of 17 amino acids. Trimming cost V 1 base and J 3 bases; bases outside gene matches: 11. CDR3 amino acids: CASSLVGQGKEDYEQYF. The CDR3, as DNA: TGTGCCAGCAGCTTAGTCGGACAGGGTAAGGAGGACTACGAGCAGTACTTC.

The genes are TRBV10-3 and TRBJ1-1; D unclear. V was trimmed by 2 bases and J by 7 bases, leaving 5 bases between them. CDR3 length: 11 residues. Germline CDR1 and CDR2: ENHRY and SYGVKD. The CDR3 DNA reads TGTGCCATCAGTGAGGGCAGTGAAGCTTTCTTT. Its protein is CAISEGSEAFF.

The chain combines TRBV7-9 with TRBJ1-2, with TRBD1 matching over 10 bases. After removal of 5 bases from V and 6 bases from J, the junction contained 9 bases not matched to a gene. CDR1 and CDR2 (germline): SEHNR, FQNEAQ (reference sequence). This CDR3 has 15 amino acids. The CDR3 region is CASSAPDRGQNGYTF. The CDR3 DNA reads as TGTGCCAGCAGCGCGCCAGACAGGGGGCAAAATGGCTACACCTTC.

This rearrangement joins TRBV4-1 to TRBJ2-2, with unresolved D. The CDR3 has 14 amino acids. Germline assignment: CDR1 MGHRA and CDR2 YSYEKL. The V end lost 4 bases, the J end lost 0 bases, and 6 bases lay between the germline ends. CDR3 loop: CASSLGPNTGELFF. The CDR3 nucleotides read TGCGCCAGCAGCCTGGGCCCGAACACCGGGGAGCTGTTTTTT.

The genes are TRBV25-1 and TRBJ2-3; D gene uncertain. The CDR3 length is 14 residues. Germline CDR1 is MGHDK and CDR2 is SYGVNS. Between the trimmed V and J ends, which lost 4 bases and 0 bases, there was a span of 8 bases. CDR3 protein: CASSGGASTDTQYF. The DNA for the CDR3 is TGTGCCAGCAGTGGAGGAGCCAGCACAGATACGCAGTATTTT. The full variable domain, completed using reference TRBV25-1 and TRBJ2-3, is EADIYQTPRYLVIGTGKKITLECSQTMGHDKMYWYQQDPGMELHLIHYSYGVNSTEKGDLSSESTVSRIRTEHFPLTLESARPSHTSQYLCASSGGASTDTQYFGPGTRLTVL.

This chain connects TRBV13 to TRBJ2-3; the D gene is possibly TRBD2 (5 bases). V lost 2 bases and J lost 5, with 8 bases in between. The CDR3 length is 13 residues. Germline CDR1 is PRHDT and CDR2 is FYEKMQ (reference sequence). Here the CDR3 reads CASSLLARDTQYF. CDR3 sequence (DNA): TGTGCCAGCAGCTTACTAGCTAGAGATACGCAGTATTTT.

The chain carries TRBV24-1 and TRBJ2-3; a possible D gene is TRBD2 (5 bases). Trimming stripped 3 bases from V and 4 bases from J, with 16 bases between. This CDR3 is 16 amino acids long. From germline, CDR1 is KGHDR and CDR2 SFDVKD. CDR3 in amino acids: CATSDQRAPPADTQYF. Written as DNA, the CDR3 is TGTGCCACCAGTGATCAGAGGGCCCCACCGGCAGATACGCAGTATTTT.

The chain has TRBV5-3 and TRBJ2-1; a weak D match, TRBD2 (6 bases). TRBV5-3 is placed among ORFs of uncertain function. This CDR3 is 13 amino acids long. The V end lost 5 bases, the J end lost 11 bases, and 17 bases lay between the germline ends. CDR3 residues: CARSWRAGRKQFF. CDR3 sequence (DNA): TGTGCCAGAAGTTGGAGGGCCGGACGAAAGCAGTTCTTC.

The gene calls are TRBV5-1 and TRBJ2-3, with 7 nucleotides matching TRBD2. The V gene end was trimmed by 7 bases and the J gene end by 5 bases; junction bases not matched to a gene: 7. Germline V gene data show CDR1 as SGHRS and CDR2 as YFSETQ. The CDR3 spans 13 residues. The CDR3 DNA follows: TGCGCCAGCTCAAGCGGGGCGGGAGATACGCAGTATTTT. Translated, it gives CASSSGAGDTQYF. The variable domain in full, completed from reference TRBV5-1 and TRBJ2-3, reads KAGVTQTPRYLIKTRGQQVTLSCSPISGHRSVSWYQQTPGQGLQFLFEYFSETQRNKGNFPGRFSGRQFSNSRSEMNVSTLELGDSALYLCASSSGAGDTQYFGPGTRLTVL.

This clone was detected a few times. This sequence joins TRBV21-1 and TRBJ2-5; TRBD1 was called by the table and not checked on the DNA. TRBV21-1 is a known pseudogene. The CDR3 is made up of 14 amino acids. CDR3 sequence: CASSKGRGGETQYF. CDR3 nucleotides: TGTGCCAGCAGCAAAGGGAGAGGGGGCGAGACCCAGTACTTC.

This chain connects TRBV24-1 to TRBJ2-7; 7 bases match TRBD1. The V gene's germline CDR1 is KGHDR and CDR2 SFDVKD. The J segment lost 4 bases and the V segment lost 4 bases, leaving 3 bases of the junction unmatched. The CDR3 is 13 residues long. In nucleotides, the CDR3 is TGTGCCACCAGTGACACGACAGGGTACGAGCAGTACTTC. This codes for CATSDTTGYEQYF.

A single count supports this clone. CDR3 nucleotide sequence: TGCGCCACCAACCCGGGACAGGGTTCCCTAGCCAGCACAGATACGCAGTATTTT. This codes for CATNPGQGSLASTDTQYF. The J gene is TRBJ2-3, the V gene TRBV5-1; 9 bases match TRBD1. The CDR3 has 18 amino acids. The V gene end was trimmed by 9 bases and the J gene end by 0 bases; junction bases not matched to a gene: 17. CDR1 and CDR2 from the germline V gene are SGHRS and YFSETQ.

This chain connects TRBV5-1 to TRBJ2-6, with D perhaps matching TRBD2 (5 bases). From germline, CDR1 is SGHRS and CDR2 YFSETQ. Trimming left V 7 bases short and J 4 bases short, with 15 bases between. This CDR3 has 15 amino acids. In DNA form, the CDR3 reads TGCGCCAGCCGAACAGAGTTAGCGGGGGCCAACGTCCTGACTTTC. Translated, it gives CASRTELAGANVLTF. The whole variable domain, filled in from reference TRBV5-1 and TRBJ2-6, reads KAGVTQTPRYLIKTRGQQVTLSCSPISGHRSVSWYQQTPGQGLQFLFEYFSETQRNKGNFPGRFSGRQFSNSRSEMNVSTLELGDSALYLCASRTELAGANVLTFGAGSRLTVL.